The entry below describes one T cell receptor beta chain. The antigen is unknown. The data derive from a study of shared clonotypes between healthy human individuals. Findings and caveats of the study: The sharing of roughly 5% of naive CD4 clonotypes was seen across a few donors. A reduction in generation probabilities was seen for non-shared clonotypes relative to those shared by all four donors.

The V gene's germline CDR1 is MDHEN and CDR2 SYDVKM. This CDR3 spans 15 amino acids. J gave up 7 bases and V 5 bases, and 5 bases lay outside the gene matches. Samples underwent the assay at deep level. Original data processing: Junction-only immunoSEQ sequences carried no quality scores, so filtering differed. TCRdb's table, derived via immunoSEQ multiplex PCR, lists solely in-frame clones and lacks some. Clone size and the V and J calls come from that table; the DNA yielded D and trimming. The sample lists 950,000 to 1,100,000 clones, roughly 74% seen once, with 0.6% to 0.7% in the top ten. The TCR originated in a man in his late teens or twenties in good health. Some clones in this sample may be carry-over from other donors' samples. Sequenced sample: memory CD4+ T cells from PBMCs. Subset specified: CD45RA-negative fraction. V and J are TRBV28 and TRBJ2-1; 13 bases match TRBD2. In nucleotides, the CDR3 is TGTGCCAGCAGTGGGCCGGGACTAGCGGGAAATGAGCAGTTCTTC. Its translation: CASSGPGLAGNEQFF.